This T cell receptor (beta chain) was recovered during a study of blood T cell repertoires in COVID-19 (dated by TCRdb to about 2020). Study-wide context: The collaborator samples originated in the United States, Italy and Spain and spanned the acute and convalescent phases of COVID-19. The prospective study material was composed of cDNA or gDNA derived from T cells, B-cell-depleted T cells, or PBMCs. Deeply sampled blood TCRbeta repertoires from subjects exposed to, actively infected with, or recovered from COVID-19 were included in the dataset. The repertoires were released in a freely available public database intended as a resource for research on the immune response to SARS-CoV-2. Samples were obtained from the ongoing ImmuneRACE study (first 160 participants) and from 1,200 or so subjects provided by 6 global collaborators. Nearly every sample came with metadata listing a de-identified subject ID, COVID-19 status, age in years and sex. HLA class I and class II types, where available, came from metadata supplied by the sample provider rather than from assay-based typing. What the authors observed across the whole study: How much clinical and demographic metadata was included differed by source and by participant, and the metadata was provided uncurated.

TCRbeta CDR3 regions were amplified from genomic DNA by means of the immunoSEQ Assay, a bias-controlled multiplex PCR. The authors' analysis ran thus. Nucleated cell counts per sample were estimated from amplification of reference gene primers within the assay. To quantify the absolute abundance of each unique TCRbeta CDR3 rearrangement, sequence reads were collapsed and filtered. For each sample, productive Simpson clonality was calculated by taking the square root of Simpson's diversity index across productive rearrangements. Sourced from immuneACCESS, this table was stored by TCRdb with only in-frame sequences that have V and J called. A share of the clones is absent; for the studies checked, an unresolved V gene accounts for under half, and the remainder has no known explanation. V, J and clone size are those of that table, while D and trimming were read from the DNA. The sample yields about 52,000 clones; 65% to 90% were counted once. Of the sample, 11% to 15% is held by the ten largest clones.

This clone came up once. Its antigen remains undetermined. Qualities for individual bases were not recorded, and no much larger clone is one base off. The collaborating institutions used their own protocols to collect whole blood in K2EDTA tubes. For TCRbeta analysis, collaborators shipped samples in one of three forms: frozen whole blood, isolated PBMCs, or DNA extracted from either of those sample types. The sequenced material came from peripheral blood. This receptor was obtained from a man aged 65 to 85 with acute or convalescent COVID-19.

The CDR3 is CASSQKAQTSSYNSPLHF. The nucleotide sequence reads as follows: TGTGCCAGCAGCCAAAAGGCACAGACCAGCTCCTATAATTCACCCCTCCACTTT. This chain joins TRBV21-1 to TRBJ1-6; TRBD1, as called in the table, went unchecked against the DNA. TRBV21-1 is listed as a pseudogene. The CDR3 contains 18 residues, cysteine and phenylalanine counted. CDR3 DNA is the only sequence kept; it has 54 bases, read in frame from the first base.